This T cell receptor (beta chain) was found in a study of blood T cell repertoires in COVID-19. In the study overall: The United States, Italy and Spain were the sources of the acute and convalescent COVID-19 samples.

Per the authors' pipeline: Reference gene primers were amplified, and this amplification served to estimate nucleated cell counts. Generated by immunoSEQ multiplex PCR, the TCRdb table keeps only in-frame clones and is missing some. V, J and clone size derive from that table, while D and trimming were established from the DNA sequence. The sample contains approximately 180,000 clones, approximately 86% of which appear only once. This TCR derives from a woman aged 45 to 65 with acute or convalescent COVID-19. Source material: peripheral blood.

In DNA, the CDR3 is TGTGCCAGCAGCAAGACCGGGACAGGCACAGATACGCAGTATTTT. It yields the protein CASSKTGTGTDTQYF. The chain carries TRBV7-9 and TRBJ2-3, with TRBD1 identical over 7 bases. V lost 5 bases to trimming and J lost 1 base; unmatched junction nucleotides: 6. Germline V gene data show CDR1 as SEHNR and CDR2 as FQNEAQ (reference sequence). CDR3 length: 15 amino acids.